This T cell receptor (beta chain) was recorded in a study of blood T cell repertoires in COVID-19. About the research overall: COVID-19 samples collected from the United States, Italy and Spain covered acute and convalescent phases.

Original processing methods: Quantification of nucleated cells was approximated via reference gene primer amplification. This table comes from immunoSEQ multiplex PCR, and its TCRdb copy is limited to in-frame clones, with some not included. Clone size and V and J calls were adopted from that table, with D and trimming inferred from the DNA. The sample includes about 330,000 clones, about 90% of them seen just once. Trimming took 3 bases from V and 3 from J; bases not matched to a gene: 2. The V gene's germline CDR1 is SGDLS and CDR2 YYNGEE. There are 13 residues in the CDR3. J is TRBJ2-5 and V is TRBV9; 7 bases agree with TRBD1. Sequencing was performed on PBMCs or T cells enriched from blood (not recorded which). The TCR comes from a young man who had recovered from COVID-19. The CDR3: CASSAGTEETQYF. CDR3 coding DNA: TGTGCCAGCAGCGCAGGGACAGAAGAGACCCAGTACTTC.